The clone carrying this T cell receptor (beta chain) came up a few times. Its matching antigen is unknown. The purity of all sorted populations exceeded 98%. The V segment lost 2 bases and the J segment 4 bases; nucleotides outside the gene matches: 9. There are 16 residues in the CDR3. Per the germline V gene, CDR1 is MDHEN and CDR2 is SYDVKM. Sequenced material consisted of expressed TCRB transcripts (all of the isolated RNA was reverse transcribed). The method was immunoSEQ multiplex PCR; TCRdb's version includes in-frame clones alone and lacks a portion of them. The sample lists some 900,000 clones; about a sixth were seen once. The data belong to a study of beta chain features in type 1 diabetes. Study observations and caveats: Across patients, naive, central memory and Treg TCRB repertoires exhibited apparently greater similarity than was observed across healthy donors.

J is TRBJ2-3 and V is TRBV28; 7 bases agree with TRBD1. This clonotype was sampled from a woman aged 18-29 years in good health. Sequenced sample: naive CD4+ T cells from blood. The CDR3 nucleotides read TGTGCCAGCAGTTTACCACAGGGGTTGGGTGCAGATACGCAGTATTTT. This encodes CASSLPQGLGADTQYF.